These 11 T cell receptor beta chains were sequenced from one sample in a study of cytomegalovirus exposure and HLA in healthy donors. Sequenced by immunoSEQ multiplex PCR; TCRdb stores in-frame clones only, minus some. This sample yields about 110,000 clones, of which 88% are seen a single time; more than 2% belongs to the top ten. The specimen sequenced was PBMCs. The origin of the receptors is a woman between 18 and 30 years old in good health and CMV-seronegative.

V usage is TRBV19 and J usage is TRBJ2-3, with D possibly matching TRBD2 (6 bases). The CDR3 is 15 amino acids. V was pared by 4 bases and J by 1 base, with 12 bases between. Germline CDR1 is LNHDA and CDR2 is SQIVND (reference sequence). DNA for the CDR3: TGTGCCAGTAGTACCCCCGGGGGACGCACAGATACGCAGTATTTT. Translation: CASSTPGGRTDTQYF.

V gene TRBV5-1 combines with J gene TRBJ2-1, with TRBD2 identical over 8 bases. Germline CDR1 is SGHRS and CDR2 is YFSETQ. V trimming: 0 bases; J trimming: 5 bases; junction bases outside the gene matches: 4. This CDR3 contains 15 residues. The CDR3 DNA sequence: TGCGCCAGCAGCTTGGCAACTAGCGGAAACAATGAGCAGTTCTTC. It codes for CASSLATSGNNEQFF.

This clone was picked up a small number of times. The J gene is TRBJ1-2, the V gene TRBV14, with D maybe TRBD1 (5 bases). Germline CDR1 and CDR2: SGHDN and FVKESK. The CDR3 has 16 residues. V lost 0 bases and J lost 4, with 15 bases in between. The CDR3 DNA follows: TGTGCCAGCAGCCAAGAAGTTTCAGGGCTCGGCTATGGCTACACCTTC. Its translation: CASSQEVSGLGYGYTF.

The chain uses TRBV2 and TRBJ2-3; TRBD1 aligns across 7 bases. The CDR3 has 14 residues. V lost 5 bases, J lost 0 bases, and 2 bases stayed unmatched. Germline values: CDR1 SNHLY, CDR2 FYNNEI. The CDR3 here is CASSWTGSTDTQYF. For the CDR3, the DNA is TGTGCCAGCAGTTGGACAGGCAGCACAGATACGCAGTATTTT. Full variable domain (remainder filled in from reference TRBV2 and TRBJ2-3): EPEVTQTPSHQVTQMGQEVILRCVPISNHLYFYWYRQILGQKVEFLVSFYNNEISEKSEIFDDQFSVERPDGSNFTLKIRSTKLEDSAMYFCASSWTGSTDTQYFGPGTRLTVL.

For the CDR3, the DNA is TGTGCCAGCAGTCGGACTAGCGGGGAGGGCACCGGGGAGCTGTTTTTT. Its translation is CASSRTSGEGTGELFF. V and J are TRBV25-1 and TRBJ2-2; 12 bases are a match to TRBD2. Germline V gene data show CDR1 as MGHDK and CDR2 as SYGVNS. Trimming removed 5 bases from V and 4 bases from J; junction bases left unmatched: 5. The CDR3 loop spans 16 amino acids.

V usage is TRBV27 and J usage is TRBJ1-2; TRBD1 is a possible D gene (6 bases). This CDR3 region has 14 residues. Trimming took 6 bases from V and 6 from J, leaving 17 bases between them. The germline gives CDR1 MNHEY, CDR2 SMNVEV (reference sequence). CDR3 in DNA: TGTGCCAGCAGGGAGACAGGCATCCAGGATGGCTACACCTTC. Translated, it gives CASRETGIQDGYTF.

The chain links TRBV4-1 to TRBJ1-1; D is unclear. V gave up 0 bases and J gave up 7 bases, with 18 bases separating them. Germline loops: CDR1 MGHRA, CDR2 YSYEKL. This CDR3 has 16 residues. The CDR3 here is CASSQDPWTGGGEAFF. Here the CDR3 DNA reads TGCGCCAGCAGCCAAGACCCTTGGACGGGCGGAGGTGAAGCTTTCTTT.

This clone was observed once. This chain joins TRBV5-1 and TRBJ2-4; 10 nucleotides align to TRBD2. There are 17 residues in the CDR3. Trimming cost V 0 bases and J 4 bases; bases outside gene matches: 7. Germline V gives CDR1 SGHRS, CDR2 YFSETQ. CDR3: CASSLDPSGSPKNIQYF. For the CDR3, the DNA is TGCGCCAGCAGCTTGGACCCTAGCGGGAGCCCTAAAAACATTCAGTACTTC.

The chain has TRBV28 and TRBJ1-1; no clear D gene. The CDR3 has 14 residues. V was cut by 3 bases and J by 1 base, with 9 bases left in between. In germline, CDR1 is MDHEN, CDR2 SYDVKM. The CDR3 nucleotides are TGTGCCAGCAGTTTCAGGTACGGGAACACTGAAGCTTTCTTT. It yields the protein CASSFRYGNTEAFF.

CDR3 region: CASSLLGQAYTF. The CDR3 DNA is TGTGCCAGCTCACTGCTGGGACAGGCTTACACCTTC. The chain uses TRBV18 and TRBJ1-2; 8 nucleotides match TRBD1. Germline CDR1 and CDR2: KGHSH and LQKENI. The CDR3 extends over 12 amino acids. With V trimmed by 4 bases and J by 11 bases, 6 bases remained unmatched.

The V gene is TRBV15, the J gene TRBJ2-3; 10 bases match TRBD2. J lost 0 bases, V lost 1 base, and 1 base had no gene match. The CDR3 extends over 16 amino acids. Looked up from germline, CDR1 is LNHNV and CDR2 is YYDKDF (reference sequence). The DNA for the CDR3 is TGTGCCACCAGCAGAGGGACTAGCGGTAGCACAGATACGCAGTATTTT. This codes for CATSRGTSGSTDTQYF.